This TCR beta chain emerged from a study of blood T cell repertoires in COVID-19. Some clones are missing from TCRdb's copy, which holds only in-frame ones; the method was immunoSEQ multiplex PCR. The sample has 250,000 to 350,000 clones, roughly 88% seen once. Germline CDR1 is MGHRA and CDR2 is YSYEKL. Trimming shortened V by 4 bases and J by 3 bases, and 10 bases separated the two germline ends. There are 13 residues in the CDR3. This clone was recorded only once. Sequenced material: peripheral blood. The V gene is TRBV4-1, the J gene TRBJ2-7; D might be TRBD1 (5 bases). This TCR was recovered from a human donor with COVID-19, enrolled during active disease. The donor label of this sample is uncertain. As DNA, the CDR3 is TGCGCCAGCAGCCGTGACAGAGACTACGAGCAGTACTTC. This encodes CASSRDRDYEQYF.